The clone carrying this T cell receptor beta chain was detected ten times or more. The sample comes from a study of regulatory T cells in long-lasting Graves disease. Study in general: Antithyroid drug intake by newly diagnosed Graves' patients had lasted under 3 months.

As for time point: newly diagnosed GD, antithyroid drugs for less than 3 months. Construction of the TCR library relied on RNA isolated from PBMCs. Those enrolled as patients came out of an endocrinology department in Xi'an, China. The TCR beta library used iRepertoire HTBI primers with Arm-PCR amplification of CDR3. TCRdb analysed the multiplex PCR reads with MiXCR anew, one entry per CDR3 protein. Of roughly 420,000 distinct CDR3 sequences in the sample, 15% to 20% are singletons; the top ten hold about a quarter. Germline CDR1 and CDR2: MDHEN and SYDVKM. V gave up 4 bases and J gave up 6 bases; unmatched junction bases: 10. The CDR3 has 18 residues. These same data were also listed under a study on T cells in Graves' hyperthyroidism and ophthalmopathy. That investigation notes: The diagnostic basis comprised clinical symptoms, serum thyroxine and TRAb, thyroid ultrasound and orbital computed tomography. Ophthalmopathy cases were set apart from stable hyperthyroidism by a 13 V-J model.

The sequences come from peripheral blood mononuclear cells (PBMCs), collected at new diagnosis, from a patient treated with antithyroid drugs. The chain carries TRBV28 and TRBJ2-2; 14 positions agree with TRBD2. This clonotype was sampled from a woman in her late teens or twenties with Graves disease. The CDR3 region has the DNA TGTGCCAGCAGTTCTCCCCGGACTAGCGGGAGGTGGCCCGGGGAGCTGTTTTTT. Residues: CASSSPRTSGRWPGELFF.